This T cell receptor (beta chain) was recorded in a study of blood T cell repertoires in COVID-19. In the authors' methods: It was from reference gene primer amplification that nucleated cell counts were estimated. Produced via immunoSEQ multiplex PCR; TCRdb's table is partial and in-frame only. That table is the source of V, J and clone size, and D and trimming were worked out from the DNA. The sample has around 170,000 clones, 86% seen once. This CDR3 region has 13 residues. The germline gives CDR1 LNHDA, CDR2 SQIVND (reference sequence). Trimming shortened V by 2 bases and J by 6 bases, and 8 bases separated the two germline ends.

The rearrangement joins TRBV19 to TRBJ1-5; weak D call: TRBD1 (6 bases). Sequencing was performed on peripheral blood. The source is a woman aged 25 to 39 with active or convalescent COVID-19. The CDR3 region is CASSIQTGQPQHF. In DNA form, the CDR3 reads TGTGCCAGTAGTATACAGACAGGTCAGCCCCAGCATTTT.